The rows below give T cell receptor beta chains drawn from one sample of a study of cytomegalovirus exposure and HLA in healthy donors. Method: immunoSEQ multiplex PCR; TCRdb's copy keeps in-frame clones and lacks some. In the table there are some 170,000 clones, about nine tenths of which are singletons. Sequenced input: PBMCs. The receptors were sampled from a man younger than 35 in good health and CMV-seropositive. Each CDR3 is given with its conserved first and last residue. The order of the fields is V gene, D gene, J gene, clone size, CDR3 protein, CDR3 DNA. The D gene is left open where the match is weak. Clone size is given for some rows only: seen once, a few or many times, or a class if the clone is expanded.

V gene: TRBV5-1
D gene: .
J gene: TRBJ2-7
clone size: .
CDR3 protein: CASRPDRYYEQYF
CDR3 DNA: TGCGCCAGCAGACCGGACAGATACTACGAGCAGTACTTC

V gene: TRBV5-4
D gene: TRBD1
J gene: TRBJ2-7
clone size: few
CDR3 protein: CASSSGQGGPYEQYF
CDR3 DNA: TGTGCCAGCAGCTCCGGACAGGGCGGCCCTTACGAGCAGTACTTC

V gene: TRBV21-1
D gene: .
J gene: TRBJ2-1
clone size: .
CDR3 protein: CASSKKTGGAYNEQFF
CDR3 DNA: TGTGCCAGCAGCAAAAAGACGGGAGGGGCCTACAATGAGCAGTTCTTC

V gene: TRBV6-5
D gene: TRBD2
J gene: TRBJ2-4
clone size: once
CDR3 protein: CASSPRGSGKNIQYF
CDR3 DNA: TGTGCCAGCAGCCCCCGCGGGAGTGGCAAAAACATTCAGTACTTC

V gene: TRBV4-1
D gene: .
J gene: TRBJ2-3
clone size: .
CDR3 protein: CASSQGTTYTDTQYF
CDR3 DNA: TGCGCCAGCAGCCAAGGTACTACATACACAGATACGCAGTATTTT

V gene: TRBV18
D gene: .
J gene: TRBJ1-2
clone size: .
CDR3 protein: CASSPDSSSRYTF
CDR3 DNA: TGTGCCAGCTCTCCCGACAGTTCCTCTCGCTACACCTTC

V gene: TRBV7-2
D gene: TRBD2
J gene: TRBJ2-3
clone size: .
CDR3 protein: CASSPRTSGVTDTQYF
CDR3 DNA: TGTGCCAGCAGCCCGAGGACTAGCGGGGTCACAGATACGCAGTATTTT

V gene: TRBV6-5
D gene: TRBD1
J gene: TRBJ1-2
clone size: .
CDR3 protein: CASSTAGTGGGYTF
CDR3 DNA: TGTGCCAGCAGTACGGCCGGGACAGGGGGAGGCTACACCTTC

V gene: TRBV27
D gene: .
J gene: TRBJ1-2
clone size: .
CDR3 protein: CASSTDAGDGYTF
CDR3 DNA: TGTGCCAGCAGCACGGACGCGGGGGATGGCTACACCTTC

V gene: TRBV5-1
D gene: TRBD2
J gene: TRBJ2-3
clone size: .
CDR3 protein: CASSLGVAGGTDTQYF
CDR3 DNA: TGCGCCAGCAGCTTGGGAGTAGCGGGGGGGACAGATACGCAGTATTTT

V gene: TRBV19
D gene: TRBD2
J gene: TRBJ2-1
clone size: .
CDR3 protein: CASSGLAVRGSNEQFF
CDR3 DNA: TGTGCCAGTAGTGGACTAGCGGTGCGAGGGTCCAATGAGCAGTTCTTC

V gene: TRBV28
D gene: TRBD1
J gene: TRBJ2-3
clone size: .
CDR3 protein: CASITRTGDSDTQYF
CDR3 DNA: TGTGCCAGCATCACCCGGACAGGGGATTCAGATACGCAGTATTTT

V gene: TRBV4-3
D gene: TRBD2
J gene: TRBJ2-1
clone size: .
CDR3 protein: CASSATTSGGEQFF
CDR3 DNA: TGCGCCAGCAGCGCGACTACTAGCGGGGGTGAGCAGTTCTTC

V gene: TRBV10-3
D gene: .
J gene: TRBJ1-2
clone size: few
CDR3 protein: CASQGVGYGYTF
CDR3 DNA: TGTGCCTCTCAGGGCGTGGGCTATGGCTACACCTTC

V gene: TRBV14
D gene: TRBD2
J gene: TRBJ2-1
clone size: once
CDR3 protein: CASSQGGGLYNEQFF
CDR3 DNA: TGTGCCAGCAGCCAAGGCGGGGGTTTGTACAATGAGCAGTTCTTC

V gene: TRBV6-1
D gene: .
J gene: TRBJ1-1
clone size: .
CDR3 protein: CASSGGRGGETEAFF
CDR3 DNA: TGTGCCAGCAGTGGTGGCCGGGGGGGCGAAACTGAAGCTTTCTTT

V gene: TRBV7-9
D gene: TRBD2
J gene: TRBJ2-3
clone size: few
CDR3 protein: CASSIDAGGTDTQYF
CDR3 DNA: TGTGCCAGCAGCATAGACGCGGGGGGCACAGATACGCAGTATTTT

V gene: TRBV5-1
D gene: TRBD2
J gene: TRBJ2-3
clone size: .
CDR3 protein: CASSLEGSGGTDTQYF
CDR3 DNA: TGCGCCAGCAGCTTGGAGGGTAGCGGGGGCACAGATACGCAGTATTTT

V gene: TRBV10-3
D gene: TRBD2
J gene: TRBJ2-1
clone size: few
CDR3 protein: CAISGTSGPGDEQFF
CDR3 DNA: TGTGCCATCAGTGGGACTAGCGGTCCGGGGGATGAGCAGTTCTTC

V gene: TRBV27
D gene: .
J gene: TRBJ2-5
clone size: .
CDR3 protein: CASSLLPESGTQYF
CDR3 DNA: TGTGCCAGCAGTTTACTTCCGGAGTCTGGGACCCAGTACTTC

V gene: TRBV29-1
D gene: .
J gene: TRBJ1-1
clone size: .
CDR3 protein: CSVEYRGGTEAFF
CDR3 DNA: TGCAGCGTTGAATATAGGGGAGGAACTGAAGCTTTCTTT

V gene: TRBV10-3
D gene: .
J gene: TRBJ1-5
clone size: once
CDR3 protein: CAISESLPGFQPQHF
CDR3 DNA: TGTGCCATCAGTGAGTCCCTGCCGGGGTTTCAGCCCCAGCATTTT

V gene: TRBV4-2
D gene: TRBD2
J gene: TRBJ2-7
clone size: few
CDR3 protein: CASSQEGGNVYYEQYF
CDR3 DNA: TGTGCCAGCAGCCAAGAGGGAGGGAACGTATACTACGAGCAGTACTTC

V gene: TRBV20-1
D gene: .
J gene: TRBJ2-1
clone size: .
CDR3 protein: CSATYYNEQFF
CDR3 DNA: TGCAGTGCTACCTATTACAATGAGCAGTTCTTC

V gene: TRBV28
D gene: TRBD2
J gene: TRBJ2-7
clone size: .
CDR3 protein: CASSPGGGREQYF
CDR3 DNA: TGTGCCAGCAGTCCGGGGGGGGGTCGCGAGCAGTACTTC

V gene: TRBV6-5
D gene: TRBD1
J gene: TRBJ2-7
clone size: .
CDR3 protein: CASSYLDRDSEQYF
CDR3 DNA: TGTGCCAGCAGTTACCTAGACAGGGATTCGGAGCAGTACTTC

V gene: TRBV6-6
D gene: .
J gene: TRBJ2-7
clone size: .
CDR3 protein: CATMLKQGYEQYF
CDR3 DNA: TGTGCCACCATGTTAAAACAGGGTTACGAGCAGTACTTC

V gene: TRBV7-2
D gene: .
J gene: TRBJ2-7
clone size: .
CDR3 protein: CASSSGLYYEQYF
CDR3 DNA: TGTGCCAGCAGCTCGGGACTGTACTACGAGCAGTACTTC